This record looks at one T cell receptor beta chain sequence and its context. Antigen specificity is unknown. For the second PCR, which ran for about 6 to 11 cycles, a sample-barcoded 5' primer and a J-beta primer mix were used. Using its own MiXCR run on the 5' RACE reads, TCRdb lists one record per CDR3 protein. The sample gives about 1.1 million distinct CDR3 sequences, more than 30% of which show up once; 10% to 15% is in the top ten. Isolating PBMCs gave at least 7 million of these cells per sample. The sample belongs to a study of blood T cells in healthy people across ages. The CDR3 length is 16 residues. Deletions cut 1 base from V and 4 bases from J, with 16 bases between. Germline V CDR1 and CDR2: SGHAT, FQNNGV. Study results and caveats: Donor CMV status was unknown, possibly confounding expanded clonotype changes.

Sequences were obtained from blood. This chain links TRBV11-2 with TRBJ1-1, with a tentative D call TRBD1 (5 bases). This sequence was found in a young man in good health. CDR3 DNA: TGTGCCAGCAGCTTAGGCCCCTGGGTGGGGGGCACTGAAGCTTTCTTT. Encoded protein: CASSLGPWVGGTEAFF.